This TCR beta chain was profiled in a study of blood T cell repertoires in COVID-19. Across the whole study: Acute-phase and convalescent COVID-19 samples originated in the United States, Italy and Spain. Sources were T cells, B-cell-depleted T cells, or PBMCs; the material itself was cDNA or gDNA.

Original handling: Reference gene primer amplification yielded estimated nucleated cell counts. The method was immunoSEQ multiplex PCR; TCRdb's version includes in-frame clones alone and lacks a portion of them. That table is the source of V, J and clone size, and D and trimming were worked out from the DNA. The data contain around 160,000 clones, about four fifths of them singletons. V was trimmed by 1 base and J by 0 bases, leaving 13 bases between them. The CDR3 is 18 residues long. The V gene's germline CDR1 is SGHVS and CDR2 FQNEAQ. Cohort allocation depended upon clinical history that participants reported.

The sequence was obtained from a woman between 50 and 59 years old who had been exposed to COVID-19. Sequencing used PBMCs or T cells enriched from blood (not recorded which). V is TRBV7-8 and J is TRBJ1-6; no definite D call. The CDR3 sequence is CASSLDVGRPSYNSPLHF. The CDR3 bases are TGTGCCAGCAGCTTAGATGTTGGCAGGCCCTCCTATAATTCACCCCTCCACTTT.